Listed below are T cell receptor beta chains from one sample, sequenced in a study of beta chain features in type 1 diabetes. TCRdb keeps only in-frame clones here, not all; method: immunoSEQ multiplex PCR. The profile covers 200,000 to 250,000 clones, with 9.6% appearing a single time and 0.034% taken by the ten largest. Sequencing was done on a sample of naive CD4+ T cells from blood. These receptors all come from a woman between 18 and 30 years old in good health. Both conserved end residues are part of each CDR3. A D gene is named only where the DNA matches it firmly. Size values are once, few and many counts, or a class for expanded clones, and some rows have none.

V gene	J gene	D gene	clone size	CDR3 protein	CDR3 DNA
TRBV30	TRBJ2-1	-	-	CAWSRTINEQFF	TGTGCCTGGAGTCGGACTATAAATGAGCAGTTCTTC
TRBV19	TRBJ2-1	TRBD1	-	CASRRDRGASEQFF	TGTGCCAGTAGACGCGACAGGGGCGCGAGTGAGCAGTTCTTC
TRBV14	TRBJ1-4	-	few	CASSPTSGGNEKLFF	TGTGCCAGCAGCCCTACTTCGGGGGGCAATGAAAAACTGTTTTTT
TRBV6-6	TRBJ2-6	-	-	CASSRQISGANVLTF	TGTGCCAGCAGTCGACAGATCTCTGGGGCCAACGTCCTGACTTTC
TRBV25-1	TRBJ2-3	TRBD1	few	CASSDPNRGRTDTQYF	TGTGCCAGCAGTGATCCCAACAGGGGCCGCACAGATACGCAGTATTTT
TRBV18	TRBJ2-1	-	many	CASSPLALGEQFF	TGTGCCAGCTCACCATTAGCGCTCGGGGAGCAGTTCTTC
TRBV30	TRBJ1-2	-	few	CAWSVGRGYGYTF	TGTGCCTGGAGTGTTGGTCGGGGTTATGGCTACACCTTC
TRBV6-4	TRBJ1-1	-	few	CASSDGTSGRKAFF	TGTGCCAGCAGTGACGGCACGTCGGGTCGGAAAGCTTTCTTT
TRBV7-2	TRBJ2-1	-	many	CASRLPSYEQFF	TGTGCCAGCAGGCTTCCTAGCTATGAGCAGTTCTTC
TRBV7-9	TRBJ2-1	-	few	CASSPTRGAAYNEQFF	TGTGCCAGCAGCCCCACCCGGGGGGCGGCCTACAATGAGCAGTTCTTC
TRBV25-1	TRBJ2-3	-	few	CASSEPGTIKADTQYF	TGTGCCAGCAGTGAACCTGGTACAATAAAAGCAGATACGCAGTATTTT
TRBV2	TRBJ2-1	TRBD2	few	CASTSPGLAGGGQFF	TGTGCCAGCACCTCCCCGGGACTAGCCGGAGGGGGGCAGTTCTTC
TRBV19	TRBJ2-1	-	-	CASSIAAFPYNEQFF	TGTGCCAGTAGTATCGCGGCGTTTCCCTACAATGAGCAGTTCTTC
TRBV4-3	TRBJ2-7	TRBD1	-	CASTQRTGGYEQYF	TGCGCCAGCACCCAAAGGACAGGGGGGTACGAGCAGTACTTC
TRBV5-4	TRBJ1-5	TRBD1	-	CASSSLGQGQGNQPQHF	TGTGCCAGCAGCTCATTAGGACAGGGCCAAGGAAATCAGCCCCAGCATTTT
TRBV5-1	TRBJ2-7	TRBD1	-	CASRWGQDSYEQYF	TGCGCCAGCAGGTGGGGACAGGACTCCTACGAGCAGTACTTC
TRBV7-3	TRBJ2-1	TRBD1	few	CASSLQGTTYNEQFF	TGTGCCAGCAGTTTACAGGGGACAACCTACAATGAGCAGTTCTTC
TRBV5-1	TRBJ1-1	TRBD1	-	CASRRQGGILNTEAFF	TGCGCCAGCAGGCGACAGGGGGGAATCTTGAACACTGAAGCTTTCTTT
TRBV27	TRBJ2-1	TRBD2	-	CASRGAGGGYNEQFF	TGTGCCAGCAGGGGAGCGGGGGGGGGATACAATGAGCAGTTCTTC
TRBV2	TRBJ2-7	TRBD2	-	CASRTGLAGGPSSYEQYF	TGTGCCAGCAGGACGGGACTAGCGGGAGGGCCGAGCTCCTACGAGCAGTACTTC
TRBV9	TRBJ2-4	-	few	CASSPRDLNIQYF	TGTGCCAGCAGCCCCCGGGACTTAAACATTCAGTACTTC
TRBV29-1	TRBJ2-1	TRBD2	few	CSVRAGGPRIEQFF	TGCAGCGTCCGAGCGGGGGGGCCGAGAATTGAGCAGTTCTTC
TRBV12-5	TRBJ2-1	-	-	CASERVVGNEQFF	TGTGCTAGTGAGCGGGTGGTCGGCAATGAGCAGTTCTTC
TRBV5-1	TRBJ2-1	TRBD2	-	CASSLGPSGGGSEQFF	TGCGCCAGCAGCTTGGGTCCTAGCGGGGGGGGGAGTGAGCAGTTCTTC
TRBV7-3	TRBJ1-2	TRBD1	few	CASSPSPTGGGYTF	TGTGCCAGCAGCCCCTCCCCGACAGGGGGTGGCTACACCTTC
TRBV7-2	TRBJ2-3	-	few	CASSLGQGSGTQYF	TGTGCCAGCAGCTTAGGGCAGGGGAGTGGTACGCAGTATTTT
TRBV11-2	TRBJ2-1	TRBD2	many	CASSSLTSGGSYNEQFF	TGTGCCAGCAGCTCCCTCACTAGCGGAGGCTCCTACAATGAGCAGTTCTTC
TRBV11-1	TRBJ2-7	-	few	CASSLGIGDEQYF	TGTGCCAGCAGCTTAGGTATAGGAGACGAGCAGTACTTC
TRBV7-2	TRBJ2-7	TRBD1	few	CASSLGPTGGAYEQYF	TGTGCCAGCAGCTTAGGGCCGACAGGGGGGGCCTACGAGCAGTACTTC
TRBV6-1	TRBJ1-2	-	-	CASSHQPSGGYTF	TGTGCCAGCAGCCACCAGCCCTCCGGGGGCTACACCTTC
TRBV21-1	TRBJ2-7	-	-	CARRGGDHEQYF	TGTGCCAGGAGGGGAGGGGACCACGAGCAGTACTTC
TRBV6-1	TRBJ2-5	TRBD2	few	CASRSGGQETQYF	TGTGCCAGCAGGAGCGGGGGACAAGAGACCCAGTACTTC
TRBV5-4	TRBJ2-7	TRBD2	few	CASSSPAGLAFEQYF	TGTGCCAGCAGCTCCCCCGCCGGACTAGCGTTCGAGCAGTACTTC
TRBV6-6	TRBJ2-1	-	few	CASSYRARGDDEQFF	TGTGCCAGCAGTTACAGGGCCAGGGGGGACGATGAGCAGTTCTTC
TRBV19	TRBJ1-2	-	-	CASRVGSSYGYTF	TGTGCCAGCAGGGTGGGATCCAGCTATGGCTACACCTTC
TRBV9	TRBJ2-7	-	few	CASSRGLGTYEQYF	TGTGCCAGCAGCAGGGGGTTGGGGACCTACGAGCAGTACTTC
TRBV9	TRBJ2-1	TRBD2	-	CASSVRGEPGLAAYEQFF	TGTGCCAGCAGCGTCAGAGGAGAACCGGGACTAGCGGCCTATGAGCAGTTCTTC
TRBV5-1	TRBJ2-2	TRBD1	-	CASSPRGQGANTGELFF	TGCGCCAGCAGCCCGAGGGGACAGGGGGCGAACACCGGGGAGCTGTTTTTT